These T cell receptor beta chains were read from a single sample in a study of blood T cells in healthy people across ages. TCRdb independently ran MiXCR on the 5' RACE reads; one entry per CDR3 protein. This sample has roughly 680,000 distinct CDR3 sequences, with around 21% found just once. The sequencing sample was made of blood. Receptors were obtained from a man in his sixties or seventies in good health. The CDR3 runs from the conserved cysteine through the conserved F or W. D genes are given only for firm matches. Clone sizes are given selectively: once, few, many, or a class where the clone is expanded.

CDR3 DNA: TGTGCCAGCAGTGTACCCGGGACATTAGAAATTGAAGCTTTCTTT; CDR3 protein: CASSVPGTLEIEAFF; clone size: once; J gene: TRBJ1-1; D gene: NA; V gene: TRBV2
CDR3 DNA: TGTGCCAGCAGTGCTACGCGGGACCGTAGCACAGATACGCAGTATTTT; CDR3 protein: CASSATRDRSTDTQYF; clone size: NA; J gene: TRBJ2-3; D gene: NA; V gene: TRBV6-1
CDR3 DNA: TGCAGTGCTAGAGGCCCACAGAACACCGGGGAGCTGTTTTTT; CDR3 protein: CSARGPQNTGELFF; clone size: NA; J gene: TRBJ2-2; D gene: NA; V gene: TRBV20-1
CDR3 DNA: TGTGCCAGCACCACGGGGTCACCTTACAATGAGCAGTTCTTC; CDR3 protein: CASTTGSPYNEQFF; clone size: few; J gene: TRBJ2-1; D gene: NA; V gene: TRBV27
CDR3 DNA: TGCAGCGTTGTCGAAAAATCTTACAATGAGCAGTTCTTC; CDR3 protein: CSVVEKSYNEQFF; clone size: few; J gene: TRBJ2-1; D gene: NA; V gene: TRBV29-1
CDR3 DNA: TGTGCCACCAGCAGAGGAAAAGGGACAGGGAACAATGAGCAGTTCTTC; CDR3 protein: CATSRGKGTGNNEQFF; clone size: NA; J gene: TRBJ2-1; D gene: TRBD1; V gene: TRBV15
CDR3 DNA: TGTGCCAGCGAGGTCTCCGAGACCCAGTACTTC; CDR3 protein: CASEVSETQYF; clone size: few; J gene: TRBJ2-5; D gene: NA; V gene: TRBV2
CDR3 DNA: TGCGCCAGCAGCGCCGGAGACGTGGGACTATACAATGAGCAGTTCTTC; CDR3 protein: CASSAGDVGLYNEQFF; clone size: many; J gene: TRBJ2-1; D gene: TRBD2; V gene: TRBV5-1
CDR3 DNA: TGCGCCAGCAGCTCCCTAACTAGCGGGAGTGCAGATACGCAGTATTTT; CDR3 protein: CASSSLTSGSADTQYF; clone size: few; J gene: TRBJ2-3; D gene: TRBD2; V gene: TRBV5-1
CDR3 DNA: TGTGCCAGCAGTTTAACTCTCCGGGACAGGGTTAGTCATGGCCACACCTTC; CDR3 protein: CASSLTLRDRVSHGHTF; clone size: NA; J gene: TRBJ1-2; D gene: TRBD1; V gene: TRBV27
CDR3 DNA: TGTGCCAGCAGCACAGGACTAGCGGGAGGGCCTATAGATACGCAGTATTTT; CDR3 protein: CASSTGLAGGPIDTQYF; clone size: NA; J gene: TRBJ2-3; D gene: TRBD2; V gene: TRBV5-5
CDR3 DNA: TGTGCCAGCAGTGAGCTGGGACTAGCGGACAATGAGCAGTTCTTC; CDR3 protein: CASSELGLADNEQFF; clone size: few; J gene: TRBJ2-1; D gene: TRBD2; V gene: TRBV2
CDR3 DNA: TGTGCCAGCAGCTTGGGACAGGGTACCTACGAGCAGTACTTC; CDR3 protein: CASSLGQGTYEQYF; clone size: many; J gene: TRBJ2-7; D gene: TRBD1; V gene: TRBV7-9
CDR3 DNA: TGTGCCACCCGCATTTCGGGGCAGAGTAACACCGGGGAGCTGTTTTTT; CDR3 protein: CATRISGQSNTGELFF; clone size: NA; J gene: TRBJ2-2; D gene: NA; V gene: TRBV3-1
CDR3 DNA: TGTGCCAGCAGCCAAGGGCCGCCGGGACTGGCTTTGGTGGGGCAGTTCTTC; CDR3 protein: CASSQGPPGLALVGQFF; clone size: NA; J gene: TRBJ2-1; D gene: NA; V gene: TRBV3-1
CDR3 DNA: TGCAGTGCTAGATCACGGGAGGGCCTCTTGCAGAAACACACAGATACGCAGTATTTT; CDR3 protein: CSARSREGLLQKHTDTQYF; clone size: once; J gene: TRBJ2-3; D gene: TRBD2; V gene: TRBV20-1
CDR3 DNA: TGCAGTGCTAGAGATTACGGGACTAATCTGGGTGAGCAGTTCTTC; CDR3 protein: CSARDYGTNLGEQFF; clone size: NA; J gene: TRBJ2-1; D gene: TRBD2; V gene: TRBV20-1
CDR3 DNA: TGCGCCAGCAGCCAAGGAGTTCAGGGGCGGTCACCCCTCCACTTT; CDR3 protein: CASSQGVQGRSPLHF; clone size: NA; J gene: TRBJ1-6; D gene: NA; V gene: TRBV4-3
CDR3 DNA: TGCAGTGCTAGAGCCGGGACAGGGGGTGGTGGCTACACCTTC; CDR3 protein: CSARAGTGGGGYTF; clone size: NA; J gene: TRBJ1-2; D gene: TRBD1; V gene: TRBV20-1
CDR3 DNA: TGTGCCAGCAGCCAAGTGGTGGATCCTGGCACCTACGAGCAGTACTTC; CDR3 protein: CASSQVVDPGTYEQYF; clone size: many; J gene: TRBJ2-7; D gene: NA; V gene: TRBV4-2
CDR3 DNA: TGCGCCAGCAGTTCTGGACTAGCGTTTTCAGATACGCAGTATTTT; CDR3 protein: CASSSGLAFSDTQYF; clone size: NA; J gene: TRBJ2-3; D gene: TRBD2; V gene: TRBV5-1
CDR3 DNA: TGTGCCAGCAGCACTGGGGCTAGCGGGAGCAAGTACTTC; CDR3 protein: CASSTGASGSKYF; clone size: NA; J gene: TRBJ2-5; D gene: TRBD2; V gene: TRBV7-2
CDR3 DNA: TGTGCCAGCTCATTAGACCTCGGGGAGGAGCAGTTCTTC; CDR3 protein: CASSLDLGEEQFF; clone size: few; J gene: TRBJ2-1; D gene: NA; V gene: TRBV18
CDR3 DNA: TGCAGTGCTAGAGTTCGGGATCGTTGGGAGACCCAGTACTTC; CDR3 protein: CSARVRDRWETQYF; clone size: few; J gene: TRBJ2-5; D gene: NA; V gene: TRBV20-1
CDR3 DNA: TGCAGTGCTGGAATAGGACAGGGAAGATCTGGAAACACCATATATTTT; CDR3 protein: CSAGIGQGRSGNTIYF; clone size: few; J gene: TRBJ1-3; D gene: TRBD1; V gene: TRBV20-1
CDR3 DNA: TGTGCCAGCAGCCAAGAACGGACGGGAGTAGGATATGGCTACACCTTC; CDR3 protein: CASSQERTGVGYGYTF; clone size: few; J gene: TRBJ1-2; D gene: NA; V gene: TRBV3-1
CDR3 DNA: TGCAGCGGCGCTAGCGGGAGGGTTGCAGAGACCCAGTACTTC; CDR3 protein: CSGASGRVAETQYF; clone size: few; J gene: TRBJ2-5; D gene: TRBD2; V gene: TRBV29-1
CDR3 DNA: TGTGCCAGCAGCCCGGGCGCTAGCGGGCTAGCCTACGAGCAGTACTTC; CDR3 protein: CASSPGASGLAYEQYF; clone size: NA; J gene: TRBJ2-7; D gene: TRBD2; V gene: TRBV7-2
CDR3 DNA: TGCGCCAGCAGCTCGACAGGGTGGGAGACCCAGTACTTC; CDR3 protein: CASSSTGWETQYF; clone size: many; J gene: TRBJ2-5; D gene: TRBD1; V gene: TRBV5-1
CDR3 DNA: TGCAGTGCTGGACCGGGACTAGCGAAACAAGAGACCCAGTACTTC; CDR3 protein: CSAGPGLAKQETQYF; clone size: few; J gene: TRBJ2-5; D gene: TRBD2; V gene: TRBV20-1
CDR3 DNA: TGTGCCAGCAGCTTCTCCAGGGACATGACCTACAAGCAGTACTTC; CDR3 protein: CASSFSRDMTYKQYF; clone size: NA; J gene: TRBJ2-5; D gene: NA; V gene: TRBV7-2
CDR3 DNA: TGTGCCAGCAGCATGGACTCCTACGAGCAGTACTTC; CDR3 protein: CASSMDSYEQYF; clone size: few; J gene: TRBJ2-7; D gene: NA; V gene: TRBV7-9
CDR3 DNA: TGTGCCAGCAGCCTTACAGACTACAGGGATACGCAGTATTTT; CDR3 protein: CASSLTDYRDTQYF; clone size: few; J gene: TRBJ2-3; D gene: NA; V gene: TRBV7-9
CDR3 DNA: TGTGCCAGCACCCAGGGGGGTCCTCGGAATGAGCAGTTCTTC; CDR3 protein: CASTQGGPRNEQFF; clone size: many; J gene: TRBJ2-1; D gene: NA; V gene: TRBV27
CDR3 DNA: TGTGCCAGCAGTGAAAGGGGGGGACAGGGTTCTTCACCCCTCCACTTT; CDR3 protein: CASSERGGQGSSPLHF; clone size: NA; J gene: TRBJ1-6; D gene: TRBD1; V gene: TRBV2
CDR3 DNA: TGTGCCAGCAGCCACGACGGGAGCGGAATCTTCGACGAGCAGTACTTC; CDR3 protein: CASSHDGSGIFDEQYF; clone size: NA; J gene: TRBJ2-7; D gene: NA; V gene: TRBV3-1
CDR3 DNA: TGTGCCAGCAGTTTATGGCCGGGACACCAGTTCCAGTTC; CDR3 protein: CASSLWPGHQFQF; clone size: many; J gene: TRBJ2-7; D gene: NA; V gene: TRBV27
CDR3 DNA: TGCAGTGCCGGGGGGCCGGAAGAGGGGGGCTACACCTTC; CDR3 protein: CSAGGPEEGGYTF; clone size: NA; J gene: TRBJ1-2; D gene: NA; V gene: TRBV20-1
CDR3 DNA: TGTGCCAGCAGCCCGGGCCCGGGGAGGATGTACGAGCAGTACTTC; CDR3 protein: CASSPGPGRMYEQYF; clone size: few; J gene: TRBJ2-7; D gene: NA; V gene: TRBV5-5
CDR3 DNA: TGTGCCAGCAGTCAGGACAGGGCCCGCAGTCAGCCCCAGCATTTT; CDR3 protein: CASSQDRARSQPQHF; clone size: NA; J gene: TRBJ1-5; D gene: TRBD1; V gene: TRBV28
CDR3 DNA: TGCGCCAGCAGCGTACAGGGTACCAATGAGCAGTTCTTC; CDR3 protein: CASSVQGTNEQFF; clone size: NA; J gene: TRBJ2-1; D gene: NA; V gene: TRBV5-1
CDR3 DNA: TGTGCCAGCAGCCTTCGAGCCCGAGCCGAGCAGTACTTC; CDR3 protein: CASSLRARAEQYF; clone size: many; J gene: TRBJ2-7; D gene: NA; V gene: TRBV27
CDR3 DNA: TGTGCCAGCAGTGAGATAGGTATCAATGAGCAGTTCTTC; CDR3 protein: CASSEIGINEQFF; clone size: many; J gene: TRBJ2-1; D gene: NA; V gene: TRBV2
CDR3 DNA: TGCGCCAGCAGCTTGGATGGGACTAGCTCCGCGGAGCAGTACTTC; CDR3 protein: CASSLDGTSSAEQYF; clone size: NA; J gene: TRBJ2-7; D gene: TRBD2; V gene: TRBV5-1